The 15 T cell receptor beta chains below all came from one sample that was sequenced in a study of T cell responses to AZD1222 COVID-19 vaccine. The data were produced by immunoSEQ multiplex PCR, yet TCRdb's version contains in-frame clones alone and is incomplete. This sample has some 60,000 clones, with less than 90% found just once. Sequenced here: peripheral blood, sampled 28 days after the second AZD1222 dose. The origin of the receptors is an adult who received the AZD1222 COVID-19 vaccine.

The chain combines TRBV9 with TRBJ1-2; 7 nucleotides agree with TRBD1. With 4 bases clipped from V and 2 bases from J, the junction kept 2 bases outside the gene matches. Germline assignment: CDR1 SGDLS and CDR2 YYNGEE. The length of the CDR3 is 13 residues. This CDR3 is CASSPGQNYGYTF. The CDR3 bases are TGTGCCAGCAGCCCGGGACAGAACTATGGCTACACCTTC.

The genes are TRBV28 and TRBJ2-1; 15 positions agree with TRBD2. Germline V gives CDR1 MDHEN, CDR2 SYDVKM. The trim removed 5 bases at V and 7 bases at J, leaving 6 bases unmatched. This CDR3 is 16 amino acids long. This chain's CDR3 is CASSTAGTSGRNEQFF. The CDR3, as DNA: TGTGCCAGCAGTACCGCTGGGACTAGCGGGAGGAATGAGCAGTTCTTC.

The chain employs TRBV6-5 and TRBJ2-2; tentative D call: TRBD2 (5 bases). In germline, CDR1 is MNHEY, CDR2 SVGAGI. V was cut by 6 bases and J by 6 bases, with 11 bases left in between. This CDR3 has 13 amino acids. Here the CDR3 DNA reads TGTGCCAGCAGAGGGCGGGCCGCCGGGGAGCTGTTTTTT. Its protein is CASRGRAAGELFF.

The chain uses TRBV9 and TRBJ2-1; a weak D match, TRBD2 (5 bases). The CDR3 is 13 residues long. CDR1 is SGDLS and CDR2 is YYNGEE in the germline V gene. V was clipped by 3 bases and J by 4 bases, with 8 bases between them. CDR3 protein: CASSGGSYNEQFF. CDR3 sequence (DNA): TGTGCCAGCAGCGGTGGGAGTTACAATGAGCAGTTCTTC.

This CDR3 is CASSSQGGGTEAFF. The CDR3, as DNA: TGTGCCAGCAGTTCTCAGGGGGGGGGCACTGAAGCTTTCTTT. The V and J genes are TRBV7-2 and TRBJ1-1; 7 bases map to TRBD1. The CDR3 is made up of 14 amino acids. CDR1 is SGHTA and CDR2 is FQGNSA in the germline V gene. The V and J ends lost 6 bases and 4 bases, in that order; junction bases with no gene match: 8.

This CDR3 is CASSSRTSGNTGELFF. CDR3 nucleotides: TGTGCCAGCAGCTCCCGGACTAGCGGGAACACCGGGGAGCTGTTTTTT. The rearrangement joins TRBV4-2 to TRBJ2-2; 10 bases match TRBD2. The CDR3 covers 16 residues. Trimming cost V 5 bases and J 1 base; bases outside gene matches: 4. Germline-derived CDR1 and CDR2 are LGHNA and YNFKEQ.

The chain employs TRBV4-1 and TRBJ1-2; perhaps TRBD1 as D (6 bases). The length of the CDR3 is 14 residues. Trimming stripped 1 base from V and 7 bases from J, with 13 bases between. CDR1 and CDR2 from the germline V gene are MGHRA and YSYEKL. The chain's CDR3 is CASSQVFTGAGYTF. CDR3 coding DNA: TGCGCCAGCAGCCAAGTTTTCACGGGGGCTGGCTACACCTTC.

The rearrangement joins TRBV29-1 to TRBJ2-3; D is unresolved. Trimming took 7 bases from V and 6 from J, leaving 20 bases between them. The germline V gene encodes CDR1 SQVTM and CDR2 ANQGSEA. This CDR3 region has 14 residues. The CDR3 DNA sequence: TGCAGCGGGGCCCTCATCCTGTCCGGCGATACGCAGTATTTT. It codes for CSGALILSGDTQYF.

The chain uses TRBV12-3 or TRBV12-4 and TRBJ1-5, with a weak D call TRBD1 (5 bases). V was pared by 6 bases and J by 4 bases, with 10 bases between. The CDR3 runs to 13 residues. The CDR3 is CASSLRENQPQHF. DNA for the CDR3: TGTGCCAGCAGCCTCAGGGAGAATCAGCCCCAGCATTTT.

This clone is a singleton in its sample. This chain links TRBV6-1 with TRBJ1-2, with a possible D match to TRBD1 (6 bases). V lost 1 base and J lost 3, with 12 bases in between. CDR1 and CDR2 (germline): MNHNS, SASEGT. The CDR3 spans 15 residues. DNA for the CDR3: TGTGCCAGCAGTGAAGGGCAGGGGTTCGACTATGGCTACACCTTC. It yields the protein CASSEGQGFDYGYTF.

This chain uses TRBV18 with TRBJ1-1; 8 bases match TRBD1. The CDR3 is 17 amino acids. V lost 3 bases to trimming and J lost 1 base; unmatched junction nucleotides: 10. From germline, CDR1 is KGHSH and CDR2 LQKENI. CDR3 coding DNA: TGTGCCAGCTCACCTTGGGGACAGGTGGTTGGGAACACTGAAGCTTTCTTT. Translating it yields CASSPWGQVVGNTEAFF.

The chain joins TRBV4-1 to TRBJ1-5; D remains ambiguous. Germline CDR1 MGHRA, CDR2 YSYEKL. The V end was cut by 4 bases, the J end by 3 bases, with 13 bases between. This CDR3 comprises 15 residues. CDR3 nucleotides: TGCGCCAGCAGCCTAGAATGGACGGTCAATCAGCCCCAGCATTTT. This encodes CASSLEWTVNQPQHF.

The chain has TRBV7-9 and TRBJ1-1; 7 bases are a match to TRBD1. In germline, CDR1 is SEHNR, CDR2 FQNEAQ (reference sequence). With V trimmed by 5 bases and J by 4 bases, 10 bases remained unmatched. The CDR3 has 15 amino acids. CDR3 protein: CASSVQGPGGTEAFF. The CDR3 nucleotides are TGTGCCAGCAGCGTACAGGGGCCGGGGGGCACTGAAGCTTTCTTT.

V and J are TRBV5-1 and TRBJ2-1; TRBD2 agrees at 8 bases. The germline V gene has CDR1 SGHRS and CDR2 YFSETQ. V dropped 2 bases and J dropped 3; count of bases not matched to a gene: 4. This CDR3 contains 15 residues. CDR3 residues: CASSFSGVGYNEQFF. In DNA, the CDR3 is TGCGCCAGCAGCTTTAGCGGGGTCGGCTACAATGAGCAGTTCTTC.

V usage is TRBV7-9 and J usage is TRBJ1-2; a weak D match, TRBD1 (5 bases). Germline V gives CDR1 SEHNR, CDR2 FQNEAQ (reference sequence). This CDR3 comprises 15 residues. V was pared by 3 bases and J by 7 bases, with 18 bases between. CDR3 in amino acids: CASSFILGGSGGYTF. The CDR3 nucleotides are TGTGCCAGCAGCTTTATATTGGGGGGTTCTGGTGGCTACACCTTC.